The clone carrying this TCR beta chain was counted only a few times. What it binds is unknown. MiXCR, run by TCRdb on the 5' RACE reads, gives a single entry per CDR3 protein. The sample holds about 600,000 distinct CDR3 sequences, less than 25% seen once. The record originates from a study of T-cell memory formation after mild COVID-19. Study-level points and caveats: Later expanders leaned CD4+, whereas clones that contracted between day 15 and 85 were balanced CD4/CD8. SARS-CoV-2 specificity of second-wave clones peaking day 37 was unconfirmed. In pre-infection memory, a portion of responding clones appeared, which suggested that cross-reactive memory joined.

Germline V gene data show CDR1 as SQVTM and CDR2 as ANQGSEA. The CDR3 contains 16 residues. The V and J ends lost 7 bases and 6 bases, in that order; junction bases with no gene match: 12. The sequenced material came from PBMCs or a T cell subset sorted from them (not recorded which). This sequence was found in an adult woman who had mild COVID-19 (a few samples of this study predate the infection). Cell type and time point are not known. The chain recombines TRBV29-1 with TRBJ2-4, with 13 bases identical to TRBD2. CDR3 residues: CSGYPGTSGRGNIQYF. In DNA form, the CDR3 reads TGCAGCGGCTACCCGGGAACTAGCGGGAGGGGAAACATTCAGTACTTC. Based on the CDR3 plus reference TRBV29-1 and TRBJ2-4, the full variable domain is SAVISQKPSRDICQRGTSLTIQCQVDSQVTMMFWYRQQPGQSLTLIATANQGSEATYESGFVIDKFPISRPNLTFSTLTVSNMSPEDSSIYLCSGYPGTSGRGNIQYFGAGTRLSVL.